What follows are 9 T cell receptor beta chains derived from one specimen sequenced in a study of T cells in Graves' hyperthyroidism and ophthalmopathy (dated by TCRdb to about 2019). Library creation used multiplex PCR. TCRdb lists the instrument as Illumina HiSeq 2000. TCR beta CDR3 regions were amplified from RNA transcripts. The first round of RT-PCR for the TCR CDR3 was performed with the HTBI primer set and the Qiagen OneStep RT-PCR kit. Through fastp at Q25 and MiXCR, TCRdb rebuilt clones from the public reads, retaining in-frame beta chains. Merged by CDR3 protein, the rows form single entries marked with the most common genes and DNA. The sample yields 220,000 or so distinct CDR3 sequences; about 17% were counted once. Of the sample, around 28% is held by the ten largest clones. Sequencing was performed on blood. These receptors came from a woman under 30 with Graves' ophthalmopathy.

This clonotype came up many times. CDR3 DNA sequence: TGTGCCAGCAGTTTAGGTAGCTGGGATTTGTACGAGCAGTACTTC. It encodes CASSLGSWDLYEQYF. The rearrangement links TRBV28 to TRBJ2-7; D gene uncertain. This CDR3 has 15 residues. Trimming took 2 bases from V and 4 from J, leaving 15 bases between them. Germline V gene sequence: CDR1 MDHEN, CDR2 SYDVKM.

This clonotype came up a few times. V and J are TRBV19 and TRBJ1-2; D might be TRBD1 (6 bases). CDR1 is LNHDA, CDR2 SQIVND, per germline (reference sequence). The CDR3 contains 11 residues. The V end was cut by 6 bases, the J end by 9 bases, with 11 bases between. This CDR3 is CASSTGHSYTF. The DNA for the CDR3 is TGTGCCAGTAGCACGGGACACAGCTACACCTTC.

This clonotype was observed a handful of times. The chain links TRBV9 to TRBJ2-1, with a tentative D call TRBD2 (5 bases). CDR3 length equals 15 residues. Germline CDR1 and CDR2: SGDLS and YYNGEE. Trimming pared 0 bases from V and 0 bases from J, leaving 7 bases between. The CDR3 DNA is TGTGCCAGCAGCGTAGGGGCGGGCTCCTACAATGAGCAGTTCTTC. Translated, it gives CASSVGAGSYNEQFF.

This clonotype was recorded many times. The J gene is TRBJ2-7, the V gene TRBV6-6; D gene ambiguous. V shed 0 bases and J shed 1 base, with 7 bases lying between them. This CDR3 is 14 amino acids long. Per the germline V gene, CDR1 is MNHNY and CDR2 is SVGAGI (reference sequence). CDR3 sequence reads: CASSYSTRSYEQYF. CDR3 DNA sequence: TGTGCCAGCAGTTACTCCACCCGGTCCTACGAGCAGTACTTC.

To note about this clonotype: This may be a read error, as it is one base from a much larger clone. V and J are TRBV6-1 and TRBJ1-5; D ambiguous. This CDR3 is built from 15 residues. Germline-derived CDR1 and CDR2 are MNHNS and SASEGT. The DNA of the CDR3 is TGTGCCAGCCACCTTGGGATCTATAGCAATCAGACCCAGCATTTT. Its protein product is CASHLGIYSNQTQHF.

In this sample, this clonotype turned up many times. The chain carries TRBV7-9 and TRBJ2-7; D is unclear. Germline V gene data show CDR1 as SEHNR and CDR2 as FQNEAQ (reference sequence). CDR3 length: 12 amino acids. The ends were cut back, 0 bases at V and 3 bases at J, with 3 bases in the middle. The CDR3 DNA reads TGTGCCAGCAGCTTAGCTGACTACGAGCAGTACTTC. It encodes CASSLADYEQYF.

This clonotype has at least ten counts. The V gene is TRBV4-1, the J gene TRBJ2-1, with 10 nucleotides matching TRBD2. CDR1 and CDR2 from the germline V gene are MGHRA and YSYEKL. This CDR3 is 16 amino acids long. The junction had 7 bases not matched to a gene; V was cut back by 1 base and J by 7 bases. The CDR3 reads CASSQASSGRGNEQFF. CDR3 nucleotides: TGCGCCAGCAGCCAAGCTTCTAGCGGGAGAGGGAATGAGCAGTTCTTC.

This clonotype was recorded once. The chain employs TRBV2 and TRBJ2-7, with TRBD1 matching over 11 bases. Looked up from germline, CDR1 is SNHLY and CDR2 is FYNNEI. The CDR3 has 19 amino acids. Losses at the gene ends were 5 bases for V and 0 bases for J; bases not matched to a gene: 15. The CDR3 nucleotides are TGTGCCAGCAGTTCTGGCCGGGACAGGGGGACAGGTATCTCCTACGAGCAGTACTTC. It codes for CASSSGRDRGTGISYEQYF.

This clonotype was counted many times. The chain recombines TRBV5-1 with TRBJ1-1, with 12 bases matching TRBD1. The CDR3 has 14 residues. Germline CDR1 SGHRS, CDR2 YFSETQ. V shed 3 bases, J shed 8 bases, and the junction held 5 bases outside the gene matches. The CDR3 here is CASSSGTGGAEAFF. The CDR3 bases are TGCGCCAGCAGCTCCGGGACAGGGGGCGCGGAAGCTTTCTTT.